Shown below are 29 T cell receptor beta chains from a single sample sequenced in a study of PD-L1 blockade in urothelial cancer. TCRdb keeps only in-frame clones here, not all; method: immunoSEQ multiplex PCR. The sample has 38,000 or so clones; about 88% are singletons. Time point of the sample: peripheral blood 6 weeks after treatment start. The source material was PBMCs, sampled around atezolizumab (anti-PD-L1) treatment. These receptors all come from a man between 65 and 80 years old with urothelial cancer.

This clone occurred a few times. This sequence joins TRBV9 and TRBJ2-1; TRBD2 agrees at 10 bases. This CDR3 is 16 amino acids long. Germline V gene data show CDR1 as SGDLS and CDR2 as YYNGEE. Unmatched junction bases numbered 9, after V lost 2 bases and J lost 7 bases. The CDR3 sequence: CASSVRLAGAINEQFF. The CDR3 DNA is TGTGCCAGCAGCGTCCGACTAGCGGGTGCCATAAATGAGCAGTTCTTC.

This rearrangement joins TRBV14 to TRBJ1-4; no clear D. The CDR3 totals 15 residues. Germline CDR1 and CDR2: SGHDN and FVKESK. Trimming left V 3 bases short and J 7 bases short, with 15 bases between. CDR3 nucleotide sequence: TGTGCCAGCAGCCAGCAAGGGAGACGGGGTGAAAAACTGTTTTTT. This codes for CASSQQGRRGEKLFF.

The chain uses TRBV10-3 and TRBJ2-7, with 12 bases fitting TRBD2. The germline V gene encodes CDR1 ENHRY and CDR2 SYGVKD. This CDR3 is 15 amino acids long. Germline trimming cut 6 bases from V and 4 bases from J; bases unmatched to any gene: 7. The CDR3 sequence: CAIRAGLAGIYEQYF. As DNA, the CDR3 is TGTGCCATCAGGGCCGGACTAGCGGGAATTTACGAGCAGTACTTC.

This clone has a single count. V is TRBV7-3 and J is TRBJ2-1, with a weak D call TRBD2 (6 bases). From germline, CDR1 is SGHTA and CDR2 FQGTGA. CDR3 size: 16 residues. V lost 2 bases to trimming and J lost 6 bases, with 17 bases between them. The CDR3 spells CASSLVGLQAGNEQFF. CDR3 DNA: TGTGCCAGCAGCTTAGTGGGTCTTCAAGCGGGCAATGAGCAGTTCTTC.

CDR3 region: CASSLVGQGTQPQHF. The CDR3 nucleotides read TGTGCCAGCAGTTTAGTGGGACAGGGTACCCAGCCCCAGCATTTT. The chain joins TRBV27 to TRBJ1-5; TRBD1 matches at 9 bases. With 2 bases clipped from V and 7 bases from J, the junction kept 6 bases outside the gene matches. The germline CDR1 and CDR2 sequences are MNHEY and SMNVEV (reference sequence). The length of the CDR3 is 15 residues.

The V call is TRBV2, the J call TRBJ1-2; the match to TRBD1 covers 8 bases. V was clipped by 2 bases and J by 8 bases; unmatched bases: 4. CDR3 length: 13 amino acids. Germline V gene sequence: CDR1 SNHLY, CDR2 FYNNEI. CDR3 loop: CASSEQGAKGYTF. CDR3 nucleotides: TGTGCCAGCAGTGAACAGGGGGCTAAAGGCTACACCTTC.

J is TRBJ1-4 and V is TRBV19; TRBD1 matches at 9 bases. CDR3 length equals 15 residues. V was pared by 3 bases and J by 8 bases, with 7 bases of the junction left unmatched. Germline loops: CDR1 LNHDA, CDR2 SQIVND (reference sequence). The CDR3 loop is CASSILQGAGEKLFF. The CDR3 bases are TGTGCCAGTAGTATCCTACAGGGGGCCGGAGAAAAACTGTTTTTT.

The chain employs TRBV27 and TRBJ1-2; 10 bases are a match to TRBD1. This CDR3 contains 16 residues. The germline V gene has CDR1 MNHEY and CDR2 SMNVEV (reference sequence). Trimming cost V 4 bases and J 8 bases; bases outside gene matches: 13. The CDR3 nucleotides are TGTGCCAGCAGTTCTCAGTCCGGGACAGGGGTAGGGGGCTACACCTTC. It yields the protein CASSSQSGTGVGGYTF.

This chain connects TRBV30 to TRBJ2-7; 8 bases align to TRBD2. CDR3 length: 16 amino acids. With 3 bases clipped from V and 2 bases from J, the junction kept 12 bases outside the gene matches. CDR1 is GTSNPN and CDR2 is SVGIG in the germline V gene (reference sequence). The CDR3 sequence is CAWRPPGTRQTYEQYF. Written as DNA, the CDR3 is TGTGCCTGGAGACCTCCCGGGACTAGACAGACCTACGAGCAGTACTTC.

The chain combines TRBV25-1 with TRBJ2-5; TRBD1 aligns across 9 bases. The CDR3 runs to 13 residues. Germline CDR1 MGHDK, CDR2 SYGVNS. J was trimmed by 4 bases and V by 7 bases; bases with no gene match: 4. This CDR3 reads CASISDRGETQYF. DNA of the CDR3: TGTGCCAGCATCTCGGACAGGGGAGAGACCCAGTACTTC.

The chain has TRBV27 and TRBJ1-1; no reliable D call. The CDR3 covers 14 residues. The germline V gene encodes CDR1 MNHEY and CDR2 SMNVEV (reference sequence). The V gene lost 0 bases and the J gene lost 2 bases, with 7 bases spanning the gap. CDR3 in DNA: TGTGCCAGCAGTTTATCCGTCCTAAACACTGAAGCTTTCTTT. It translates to CASSLSVLNTEAFF.

CDR3 loop: CASSFRGRDYGYTF. CDR3 DNA: TGTGCCAGTAGTTTCAGGGGAAGGGACTATGGCTACACCTTC. The V call is TRBV19, the J call TRBJ1-2, with D tentatively TRBD1 (6 bases). The CDR3 extends over 14 amino acids. V was shortened by 5 bases and J by 3 bases, with 13 bases between the two germline ends. Looked up from germline, CDR1 is LNHDA and CDR2 is SQIVND (reference sequence).

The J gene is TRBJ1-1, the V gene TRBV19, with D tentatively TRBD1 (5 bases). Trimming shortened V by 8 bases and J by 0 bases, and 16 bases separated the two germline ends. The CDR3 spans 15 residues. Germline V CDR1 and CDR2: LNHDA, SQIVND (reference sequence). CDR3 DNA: TGTGCCAGTCGAGATCAGGGCGGTTTGAACACTGAAGCTTTCTTT. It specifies CASRDQGGLNTEAFF.

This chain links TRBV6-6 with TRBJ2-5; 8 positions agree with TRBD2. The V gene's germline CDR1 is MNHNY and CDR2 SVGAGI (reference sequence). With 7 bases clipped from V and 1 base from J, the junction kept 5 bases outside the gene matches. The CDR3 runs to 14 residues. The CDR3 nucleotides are TGTGCCAGCACCCCGGGAGGGGGCCAAGAGACCCAGTACTTC. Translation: CASTPGGGQETQYF.

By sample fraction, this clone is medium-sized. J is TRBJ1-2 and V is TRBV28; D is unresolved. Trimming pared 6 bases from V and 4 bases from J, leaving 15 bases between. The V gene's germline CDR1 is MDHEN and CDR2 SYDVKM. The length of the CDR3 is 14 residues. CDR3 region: CASRPAGIGYGYTF. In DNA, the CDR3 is TGTGCCAGCAGACCCGCGGGGATCGGCTATGGCTACACCTTC.

Written as DNA, the CDR3 is TGTGCCTGGGGGTGGGACAGGGAAGAAAAACTGTTTTTT. Protein product: CAWGWDREEKLFF. The chain combines TRBV30 with TRBJ1-4, with 9 bases identical to TRBD1. V dropped 5 bases and J dropped 8; count of bases not matched to a gene: 6. Germline-derived CDR1 and CDR2 are GTSNPN and SVGIG (reference sequence). This CDR3 comprises 13 residues.

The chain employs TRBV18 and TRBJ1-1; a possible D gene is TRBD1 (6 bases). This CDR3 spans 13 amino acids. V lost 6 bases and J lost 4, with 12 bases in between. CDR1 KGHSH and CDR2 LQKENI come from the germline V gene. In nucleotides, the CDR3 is TGTGCCAGCTCCCCAGGACAGTCCACTGAAGCTTTCTTT. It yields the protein CASSPGQSTEAFF.

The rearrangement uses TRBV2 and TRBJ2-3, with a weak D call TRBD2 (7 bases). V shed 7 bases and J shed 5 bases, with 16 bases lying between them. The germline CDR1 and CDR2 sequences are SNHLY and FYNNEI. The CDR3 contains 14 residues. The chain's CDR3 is CASNQRDIVDTQYF. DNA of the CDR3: TGTGCCAGCAATCAGCGGGACATTGTAGATACGCAGTATTTT. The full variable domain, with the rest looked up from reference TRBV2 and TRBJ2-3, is EPEVTQTPSHQVTQMGQEVILRCVPISNHLYFYWYRQILGQKVEFLVSFYNNEISEKSEIFDDQFSVERPDGSNFTLKIRSTKLEDSAMYFCASNQRDIVDTQYFGPGTRLTVL.

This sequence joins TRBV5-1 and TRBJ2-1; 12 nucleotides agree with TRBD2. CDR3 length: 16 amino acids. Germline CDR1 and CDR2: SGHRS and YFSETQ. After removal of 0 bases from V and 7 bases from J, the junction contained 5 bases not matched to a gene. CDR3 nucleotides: TGCGCCAGCAGCTTGGCAGCTAGCGGGAGGGGAAATGAGCAGTTCTTC. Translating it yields CASSLAASGRGNEQFF.

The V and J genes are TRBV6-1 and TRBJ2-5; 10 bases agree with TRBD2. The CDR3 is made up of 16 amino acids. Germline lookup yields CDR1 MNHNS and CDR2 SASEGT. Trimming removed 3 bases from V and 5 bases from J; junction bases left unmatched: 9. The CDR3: CASSDPRVAGGETQYF. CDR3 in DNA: TGTGCCAGCAGTGATCCCCGAGTAGCGGGAGGCGAGACCCAGTACTTC.

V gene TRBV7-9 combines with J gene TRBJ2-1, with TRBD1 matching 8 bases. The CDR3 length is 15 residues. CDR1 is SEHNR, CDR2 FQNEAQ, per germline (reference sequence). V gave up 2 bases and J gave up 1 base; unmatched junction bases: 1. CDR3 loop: CASSLQGASYNEQFF. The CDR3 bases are TGTGCCAGCAGCTTACAGGGGGCTTCCTACAATGAGCAGTTCTTC.

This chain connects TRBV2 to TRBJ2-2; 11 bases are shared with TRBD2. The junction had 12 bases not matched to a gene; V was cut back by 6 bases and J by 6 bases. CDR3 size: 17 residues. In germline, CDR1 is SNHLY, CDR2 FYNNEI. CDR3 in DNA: TGTGCCAGCAGGCGGATAGCGGGAGGGCGATACGCCGGGGAGCTGTTTTTT. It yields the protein CASRRIAGGRYAGELFF.

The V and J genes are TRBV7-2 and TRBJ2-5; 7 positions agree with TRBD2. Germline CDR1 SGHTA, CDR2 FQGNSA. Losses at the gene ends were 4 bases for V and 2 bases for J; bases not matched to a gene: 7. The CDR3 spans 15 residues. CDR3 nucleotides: TGTGCCAGCAGCTCGTCTAGCGGACCACAAGAGACCCAGTACTTC. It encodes CASSSSSGPQETQYF.

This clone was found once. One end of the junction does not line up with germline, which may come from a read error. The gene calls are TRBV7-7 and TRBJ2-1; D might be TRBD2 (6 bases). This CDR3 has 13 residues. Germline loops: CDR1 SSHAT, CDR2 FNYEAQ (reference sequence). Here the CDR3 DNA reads TGTGCTAGCAGCCCCGGAGGGGAACTTGAGCAGTTCTTC. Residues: CASSPGGELEQFF.

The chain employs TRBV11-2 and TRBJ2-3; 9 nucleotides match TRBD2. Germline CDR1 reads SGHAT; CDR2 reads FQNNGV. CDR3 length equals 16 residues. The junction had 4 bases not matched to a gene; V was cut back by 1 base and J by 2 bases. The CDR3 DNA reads TGTGCCAGCAGCTTAGCTAGCGGGATTTTCACAGATACGCAGTATTTT. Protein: CASSLASGIFTDTQYF.

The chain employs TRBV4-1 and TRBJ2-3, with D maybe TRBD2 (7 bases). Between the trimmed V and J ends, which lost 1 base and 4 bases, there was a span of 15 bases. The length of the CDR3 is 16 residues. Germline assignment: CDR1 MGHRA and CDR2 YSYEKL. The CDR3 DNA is TGCGCCAGCAGCCAAGCTTCGGCGGGGGCACCAGATACGCAGTATTTT. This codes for CASSQASAGAPDTQYF.

The CDR3 protein is CASSLRDRAADTQYF. The CDR3 DNA is TGTGCCAGCAGTTTAAGGGACAGGGCGGCAGATACGCAGTATTTT. The rearrangement links TRBV2 to TRBJ2-3; TRBD1 matches 9 bases. The CDR3 spans 15 residues. J lost 4 bases, V lost 5 bases, and 7 bases had no gene match. Germline CDR1 reads SNHLY; CDR2 reads FYNNEI.

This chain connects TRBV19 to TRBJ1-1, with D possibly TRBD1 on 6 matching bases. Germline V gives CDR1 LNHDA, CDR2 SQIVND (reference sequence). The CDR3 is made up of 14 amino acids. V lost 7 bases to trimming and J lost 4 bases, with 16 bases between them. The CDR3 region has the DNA TGTGCCAGTATCCTAGGGGGACCAGGCACTGAAGCTTTCTTT. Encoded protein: CASILGGPGTEAFF.

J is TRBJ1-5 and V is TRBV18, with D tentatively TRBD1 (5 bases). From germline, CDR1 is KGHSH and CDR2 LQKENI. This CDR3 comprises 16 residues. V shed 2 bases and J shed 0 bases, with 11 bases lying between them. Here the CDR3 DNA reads TGTGCCAGCTCACCATCCGGGGGGTATAGCAATCAGCCCCAGCATTTT. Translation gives CASSPSGGYSNQPQHF.